The sample holds many counts of the clone carrying this TCR beta chain. No antigen is known for it. TCR beta libraries were made by quantitative 5'-RACE with molecular barcodes. TCRdb fed the 5' RACE reads into MiXCR, producing one record per CDR3 protein. The sample carries 100,000 to 150,000 distinct CDR3 sequences, around 8.5% recorded once. These data belong to a study of CD8 T cells in ankylosing spondylitis. Germline V gives CDR1 SGHRS, CDR2 YFSETQ. V was clipped by 3 bases and J by 4 bases; unmatched bases: 2. The CDR3 has 14 amino acids. Study-wide results and limits: Characteristic, it appeared, of ankylosing spondylitis blood was a TCR beta motif of several highly homologous variants. Reported data indicate significant enrichment of disease-linked clones within matched ankylosing spondylitis synovial fluid. As for the disease-linked clones, they showed a CD8+ phenotype and occurred at relatively low frequencies in peripheral blood.

This chain connects TRBV5-1 to TRBJ1-4, with 8 bases matching TRBD1. The specimen sequenced was blood, either unsorted or a sorted T cell fraction (not recorded which). This clonotype was obtained from a male donor with ankylosing spondylitis or in good health (not recorded which). The CDR3 reads CASSWGQVNEKLFF. The CDR3 DNA reads TGCGCCAGCAGCTGGGGACAGGTTAATGAAAAACTGTTTTTT.